Below, 20 T cell receptor beta chains from the same sample are listed, as sequenced in a study of tumor-infiltrating lymphocytes in primary liver carcinoma. Total RNA amounting to roughly 0.5 ug was the source from which TCR beta cDNA was made with a constant-region primer. TCR beta libraries came from three nested multiplex PCR rounds using slightly modified ARM-PCR. Primers for the first two PCR rounds were TRBV1-TRBV30 forward primers and a C-beta reverse primer (roughly 10 cycles per round). TCRdb reprocessed the multiplex PCR reads via MiXCR and lists one record per CDR3 protein. Here the sample spans about 330,000 distinct CDR3 sequences, around 60% being singletons. Unsorted whole blood served as the source of blood RNA, and germline DNA was extracted as well. Sequenced sample: peripheral blood. The receptors shown here come from a man aged 35 to 55 with primary liver carcinoma and hepatitis B virus infection.

The rearrangement joins TRBV11-2 to TRBJ1-1; D possibly corresponds to TRBD1 (6 bases). The V end was cut by 1 base, the J end by 6 bases, with 18 bases between. The CDR3 consists of 16 residues. Germline V gene sequence: CDR1 SGHAT, CDR2 FQNNGV. The CDR3 DNA is TGTGCCAGCAGCTTAGCAGGGGTAGGGTGGTTGGCTGAAGCTTTCTTT. This translates into CASSLAGVGWLAEAFF.

The chain combines TRBV5-1 with TRBJ2-3; unclear D gene. V was shortened by 1 base and J by 2 bases, with 11 bases between the two germline ends. This CDR3 is built from 15 residues. Per the germline V gene, CDR1 is SGHRS and CDR2 is YFSETQ. This CDR3 reads CASSLTTPNTDTQYF. CDR3 DNA sequence: TGCGCCAGCAGCTTGACCACACCGAACACAGATACGCAGTATTTT. Based on the CDR3 plus reference TRBV5-1 and TRBJ2-3, the full variable domain is KAGVTQTPRYLIKTRGQQVTLSCSPISGHRSVSWYQQTPGQGLQFLFEYFSETQRNKGNFPGRFSGRQFSNSRSEMNVSTLELGDSALYLCASSLTTPNTDTQYFGPGTRLTVL.

This clonotype has ten or more counts. This chain joins TRBV11-2 and TRBJ2-2; D perhaps matches TRBD2 (5 bases). CDR3 length: 15 residues. In germline, CDR1 is SGHAT, CDR2 FQNNGV. The V and J ends lost 7 bases and 6 bases respectively, with 18 bases between them. As DNA, the CDR3 is TGTGCCAGCACCAACCGGGGTAATAACCCCGGGGAGCTGTTTTTT. Protein sequence: CASTNRGNNPGELFF.

The rearrangement links TRBV6-5 to TRBJ2-5; perhaps TRBD2 as D (5 bases). Germline V gives CDR1 MNHEY, CDR2 SVGAGI. V gave up 0 bases and J gave up 5 bases, with 13 bases separating them. The CDR3 sequence is 15 residues long. The CDR3 is CASSYSIRDRETQYF. The CDR3 DNA follows: TGTGCCAGCAGTTACTCGATACGGGATCGGGAGACCCAGTACTTC.

The chain recombines TRBV6-1 with TRBJ1-6; no reliable D call. Germline CDR1 MNHNS, CDR2 SASEGT. Trimming shortened V by 11 bases and J by 0 bases, and 11 bases separated the two germline ends. The CDR3 runs 14 residues. This CDR3 reads CALWRSSYNSPLHF. In nucleotides, the CDR3 is TGTGCCCTGTGGAGAAGCTCCTATAATTCACCCCTCCACTTT.

In the case of this clonotype: In this CDR3 the conserved last residue, phenylalanine or tryptophan, is missing, so a read error is likely. The V and J genes are TRBV11-2 and TRBJ2-3; perhaps TRBD1 as D (5 bases). Per germline, CDR1 SGHAT and CDR2 FQNNGV. The CDR3 covers 16 residues. CDR3 nucleotide sequence: TGTGCTAGCAGCTTAGATGGACAAGCCTTCGTAGATACGCAGTATTTA. It yields the protein CASSLDGQAFVDTQYL.

This clonotype was seen ten or more times. The chain joins TRBV6-5 to TRBJ2-7, with D possibly matching TRBD1 (7 bases). CDR3 length: 13 amino acids. V lost 11 bases to trimming and J lost 4 bases, with 18 bases between them. CDR1 is MNHEY, CDR2 SVGAGI, per germline. The CDR3 DNA follows: TGTGCCTCCGGTGAGGGGGCGGGGTACGAGCAGTACTTC. This codes for CASGEGAGYEQYF.

The chain combines TRBV4-3 with TRBJ2-2; D is uncertain. CDR1 and CDR2 from the germline V gene are LGHNA and YSLEER. V was cut by 3 bases and J by 8 bases, with 13 bases left in between. This CDR3 has 14 residues. CDR3 sequence: CASSQTTVRGELFF. CDR3 DNA sequence: TGCGCCAGCAGCCAGACAACAGTGAGGGGGGAGCTGTTTTTT.

Turning to this clonotype: A much larger clone lies one base from this, so it may be a read error. Since the CDR3 does not end with the conserved phenylalanine or tryptophan, this likely comes from a read error. The chain carries TRBV5-6 and TRBJ1-1; D ambiguous. CDR1 is SGHDT, CDR2 YYEEEE, per germline. There are 12 residues in the CDR3. The V and J ends lost 0 bases and 6 bases respectively, with 6 bases between them. CDR3 nucleotide sequence: TGTGCCAGCAGCTTGGTTCGGGCTGAAGCTTTCCTT. Translated: CASSLVRAEAFL.

This clonotype has ten or more counts. For the CDR3, the DNA is TGTGCCAGCAGCCAAGAAGTGCGGGTAAGCTCCTACAATGAGCAGTTCTTC. Amino acid sequence: CASSQEVRVSSYNEQFF. The rearrangement links TRBV4-2 to TRBJ2-1, with D possibly TRBD2 on 5 matching bases. Trimming stripped 0 bases from V and 0 bases from J, with 12 bases between. The CDR3 length is 17 residues. Germline CDR1 reads LGHNA; CDR2 reads YNFKEQ.

Regarding this clonotype: One base away lies a much larger clone, so this may be a sequencing read error. The J gene is TRBJ1-1, the V gene TRBV6-5; D remains ambiguous. This CDR3 has 16 amino acids. From germline, CDR1 is MNHEY and CDR2 SVGAGI. V lost 2 bases, J lost 7 bases, and 20 bases lay in between. The DNA of the CDR3 is TGTGCCAGCAGTTACGAAATCGACATGAGGCACATTGAAGCTTTCTTT. Its translation: CASSYEIDMRHIEAFF.

With regard to this clonotype: With a much larger clone just one base away, this may be a read error. V is TRBV6-5 and J is TRBJ2-3, with 7 bases identical to TRBD1. The germline gives CDR1 MNHEY, CDR2 SVGAGI. V gave up 5 bases and J gave up 3 bases; unmatched junction bases: 5. The CDR3 runs 14 residues. In nucleotides, the CDR3 is TGTGCCAGCAGTCCACAACAGGGGACAGATACGCAGTATTTT. It is translated as CASSPQQGTDTQYF.

This clonotype has only a few counts. The germline gene is not matched at one end of the junction; a read error may be the cause. CDR3: CASSLSQGPYNEQF. DNA for the CDR3: TGTGCCAGCAGCTTGAGTCAGGGCCCTTACAATGAGCAGTTC. This sequence joins TRBV11-2 and TRBJ2-1; tentatively, D is TRBD1 (5 bases). This CDR3 has 14 residues. The germline CDR1 and CDR2 sequences are SGHAT and FQNNGV.

The V call is TRBV11-2, the J call TRBJ1-1, with D uncertain. The V and J ends lost 1 base and 5 bases respectively, with 11 bases between them. CDR3 length: 14 residues. In germline, CDR1 is SGHAT, CDR2 FQNNGV. CDR3 sequence reads: CASSLARLVTEAFF. The CDR3 bases are TGTGCCAGCAGCTTAGCACGGCTAGTTACTGAAGCTTTCTTT.

This clonotype was detected only once. One junction end does not reproduce the germline sequence, and a read error may be involved. The chain has TRBV11-2 and TRBJ2-7; a possible D gene is TRBD2 (5 bases). The CDR3 contains 13 residues. Germline assignment: CDR1 SGHAT and CDR2 FQNNGV. CDR3 amino acids: CASSLAAGYKHYF. The CDR3, as DNA: TGTGCCAGCAGCTTAGCCGCGGGCTACAAGCACTACTTC. Using reference TRBV11-2 and TRBJ2-7 for the parts outside the CDR3, the full variable domain is EAGVAQSPRYKIIEKRQSVAFWCNPISGHATLYWYQQILGQGPKLLIQFQNNGVVDDSQLPKDRFSAERLKGVDSTLKIQPAKLEDSAVYLCASSLAAGYKHYFGPGTRLTVT.

This clonotype was counted a few times. A much larger clonotype is one base distant, so this may be a read error. The chain carries TRBV6-1 and TRBJ1-5, with unresolved D. In germline, CDR1 is MNHNS, CDR2 SASEGT. The CDR3 has 15 residues. The CDR3 loop reads CANSDGRVYNQPQHF. The CDR3 DNA sequence: TGTGCCAACAGTGATGGCAGAGTTTACAATCAGCCCCAGCATTTT.

Note on this clonotype: This CDR3 fails to terminate in the conserved phenylalanine or tryptophan, so it likely reflects a read error. The rearrangement joins TRBV11-2 to TRBJ2-5; 8 nucleotides agree with TRBD2. CDR3 length: 17 amino acids. Germline trimming cut 1 base from V and 2 bases from J; bases unmatched to any gene: 9. Germline loops: CDR1 SGHAT, CDR2 FQNNGV. The CDR3 nucleotides read TGTGCCAGCAGCTTAGTAGCTAGCGGGTCTATACAAGAGACCCAGTACTCC. Protein: CASSLVASGSIQETQYS.

This rearrangement joins TRBV11-2 to TRBJ2-1, with D perhaps TRBD1 (5 bases). This CDR3 is 15 amino acids long. Trimming took 6 bases from V and 9 from J, leaving 21 bases between them. CDR1 SGHAT and CDR2 FQNNGV come from the germline V gene. The CDR3 spells CASRPGPVGWSEQFF. CDR3 DNA sequence: TGTGCCAGCAGGCCAGGGCCAGTGGGATGGAGTGAGCAGTTCTTC.

Turning to this clonotype: An end of the junction differs from the germline gene, which may be a read error. The genes are TRBV12-3 or TRBV12-4 and TRBJ1-1, with 9 bases fitting TRBD1. The CDR3 is 15 residues long. This CDR3 reads CTSRTNRGLLTEVFF. As DNA, the CDR3 is TGTACCAGCAGAACAAACAGGGGGCTTCTCACTGAAGTTTTCTTT.

A word on this clonotype: This may come from a read error, since a much larger clone is one base off. V usage is TRBV10-3 and J usage is TRBJ2-5, with D maybe TRBD2 (6 bases). This CDR3 has 13 amino acids. The V end lost 4 bases, the J end lost 9 bases, and 15 bases lay between the germline ends. Germline CDR1 ENHRY, CDR2 SYGVKD. The CDR3 loop is CAISAMEGQAQYF. The CDR3 DNA reads TGTGCCATCAGTGCCATGGAGGGGCAGGCCCAGTACTTC.